This entry lists 11 T cell receptor beta chains sequenced from one sample in a study of blood T cell repertoires in COVID-19. Using immunoSEQ multiplex PCR, the repertoire was profiled, and TCRdb retains in-frame clones only, with some absent. The sample shows about 150,000 clones, about 87% of them seen only once. Sequencing used peripheral blood. These receptor sequences come from a woman between 45 and 65 years old with active or convalescent COVID-19.

This clone has a single count. The V call is TRBV30, the J call TRBJ2-5; the match to TRBD2 covers 14 bases. Germline V gene sequence: CDR1 GTSNPN, CDR2 SVGIG (reference sequence). Losses at the gene ends were 5 bases for V and 4 bases for J; bases not matched to a gene: 0. The CDR3 loop spans 13 amino acids. The CDR3 DNA reads as TGTGCCTGGGGACTAGCGGGGGGAGAGACCCAGTACTTC. Translated: CAWGLAGGETQYF.

V usage is TRBV6-4 and J usage is TRBJ1-2, with a tentative D call TRBD1 (6 bases). V was trimmed by 5 bases and J by 4 bases, leaving 14 bases between them. The CDR3 has 14 residues. The germline CDR1 and CDR2 sequences are MRHNA and SNTAGT. The CDR3 region is CASSPDRFSYGYTF. Written as DNA, the CDR3 is TGTGCCAGCAGTCCCGACAGGTTTAGCTATGGCTACACCTTC.

The rearrangement uses TRBV15 and TRBJ2-1, with 9 nucleotides matching TRBD2. Per germline, CDR1 LNHNV and CDR2 YYDKDF (reference sequence). J was trimmed by 3 bases and V by 5 bases; bases with no gene match: 8. The CDR3 spans 16 residues. This CDR3 is CATSQHSGRYYNEQFF. The DNA of the CDR3 is TGTGCCACCAGCCAACATAGCGGGAGATACTACAATGAGCAGTTCTTC. Full variable domain (remainder filled in from reference TRBV15 and TRBJ2-1): DAMVIQNPRYQVTQFGKPVTLSCSQTLNHNVMYWYQQKSSQAPKLLFHYYDKDFNNEADTPDNFQSRRPNTSFCFLDIRSPGLGDTAMYLCATSQHSGRYYNEQFFGPGTRLTVL.

V gene TRBV19 combines with J gene TRBJ2-2, with unresolved D. The CDR3 runs 13 residues. With 3 bases removed from V and 6 bases from J, the gap between germline ends came to 8 bases. Germline V lookup: CDR1 LNHDA, CDR2 SQIVND (reference sequence). The CDR3 nucleotides read TGTGCCAGTAGTATCGGTCCCGCCGGGGAGCTGTTTTTT. Translated, it gives CASSIGPAGELFF.

J is TRBJ1-2 and V is TRBV10-3; D gene unclear. Germline CDR1 is ENHRY and CDR2 is SYGVKD. V lost 0 bases and J lost 2, with 7 bases in between. CDR3 length: 14 residues. The CDR3 reads CAISESPENYGYTF. CDR3 in DNA: TGTGCCATCAGTGAGTCGCCAGAAAACTATGGCTACACCTTC.

This clone was observed a few times. The chain joins TRBV29-1 to TRBJ2-7; perhaps TRBD1 as D (5 bases). CDR3 length: 12 residues. The germline V gene encodes CDR1 SQVTM and CDR2 ANQGSEA. Trimming took off 4 bases at V and 2 bases at J, with 9 bases between the two ends. The CDR3 bases are TGCAGCGTTGCAGGGTTGACCTACGAGCAGTACTTC. Protein sequence: CSVAGLTYEQYF.

The rearrangement uses TRBV3-1 (or the pseudogene TRBV3-2) and TRBJ2-2; 7 bases align to TRBD2. The CDR3 runs 18 residues. Germline assignment: CDR1 LGHDT and CDR2 YNNKEL (reference sequence). J gave up 0 bases and V 4 bases, and 11 bases lay outside the gene matches. The CDR3: CASSRITSAGSNTGELFF. The CDR3 nucleotides read TGTGCCAGCAGCCGCATAACTAGCGCAGGTTCGAACACCGGGGAGCTGTTTTTT.

This clone was detected only a few times. V is TRBV27 and J is TRBJ1-5; a possible D gene is TRBD1 (5 bases). CDR1 and CDR2 from the germline V gene are MNHEY and SMNVEV (reference sequence). The CDR3 has 16 amino acids. V shed 1 base and J shed 0 bases, with 10 bases lying between them. The CDR3 region has the DNA TGTGCCAGCAGTTTATTGGGCAGGGATAGCAATCAGCCCCAGCATTTT. Amino acids: CASSLLGRDSNQPQHF.

This clone was seen once. This sequence joins TRBV3-1 (or the pseudogene TRBV3-2) and TRBJ1-1; unclear D gene. The germline CDR1 and CDR2 sequences are LGHDT and YNNKEL (reference sequence). The CDR3 covers 13 residues. V lost 1 base and J lost 11, with 14 bases in between. CDR3 residues: CASSQVQDREAFF. The CDR3 bases are TGTGCCAGCAGCCAAGTGCAGGACCGGGAGGCTTTCTTT.

J is TRBJ2-7 and V is TRBV3-1 (or the pseudogene TRBV3-2); 8 bases agree with TRBD2. Per germline, CDR1 LGHDT and CDR2 YNNKEL (reference sequence). This CDR3 contains 13 residues. Unmatched junction bases numbered 4, after V lost 3 bases and J lost 6 bases. CDR3 amino acids: CASSQGLAGEQYF. CDR3 DNA sequence: TGTGCCAGCAGCCAGGGCCTAGCGGGCGAGCAGTACTTC.

The sample holds a few counts of this clone. CDR3 protein: CASSSQDTPQPQHF. The CDR3 DNA follows: TGTGCCAGCAGCTCTCAGGACACGCCGCAGCCCCAGCATTTT. The rearrangement links TRBV7-9 to TRBJ1-5; TRBD1 is a possible D gene (5 bases). The CDR3 covers 14 residues. Germline CDR1 and CDR2: SEHNR and FQNEAQ (reference sequence). V gave up 4 bases and J gave up 7 bases, with 14 bases separating them.